The clone carrying this T cell receptor beta chain has a handful of counts. The CDR3 regions of TCR beta were amplified from RNA transcripts. When the TCR CDR3 underwent first-round RT-PCR, the HTBI primer set was used. TCRdb re-called the multiplex PCR reads with MiXCR, one entry per CDR3 protein. The sample comprises about 570,000 distinct CDR3 sequences, 14% of which are singletons, and around 13% rests with the top ten. The data originate from a study of T cells in Graves' hyperthyroidism and ophthalmopathy. Whole-study context: The blood sample was taken at first diagnosis, before treatment began.

This CDR3 has 16 residues. V lost 7 bases and J lost 0, with 17 bases in between. The germline gives CDR1 SGHDT, CDR2 YYEEEE. This sequence was found in a woman aged 40 to 50 with Graves' hyperthyroidism. This chain connects TRBV5-6 to TRBJ2-1, with D perhaps TRBD1 or TRBD2 (6 bases each). The sequenced sample consisted of blood. The CDR3 loop is CASHGRGPPSYNEQFF. The CDR3, as DNA: TGTGCCAGCCACGGACGGGGGCCTCCCTCCTACAATGAGCAGTTCTTC.